The source of this T cell receptor beta chain is a study of Ad26.COV2.S vaccination and SARS-CoV-2 variants. Treatment specified: about 20 received Ad26.COV2.S at low or high dose, single or two shots; about 5 received placebo; per-sample allocation not given. Collection of samples fell on day 63 after the first vaccine or placebo injection. Participants' vaccine, an Ad26 vector, delivered Wuhan-strain SARS-CoV-2 spike. The method was immunoSEQ multiplex PCR; TCRdb's version includes in-frame clones alone and lacks a portion of them. Of about 390,000 clones in the sample, around 92% were seen once. V lost 3 bases to trimming and J lost 5 bases; unmatched junction nucleotides: 5. This CDR3 contains 14 residues. Germline V gene sequence: CDR1 SGHRS, CDR2 YFSETQ. Concerning this clone: The sample has other DNA sequences that encode this CDR3 too.

This sequence originates from a person aged 18-65 years who received the Ad26.COV2.S COVID-19 vaccine or a placebo. The specimen was peripheral blood, collected in a trial of Ad26.COV2.S vaccine versus placebo. This rearrangement joins TRBV5-1 to TRBJ2-5; TRBD1 aligns across 9 bases. The CDR3 sequence is CASSSGQGRETQYF. In DNA form, the CDR3 reads TGCGCCAGCAGCTCGGGACAGGGTCGTGAGACCCAGTACTTC.